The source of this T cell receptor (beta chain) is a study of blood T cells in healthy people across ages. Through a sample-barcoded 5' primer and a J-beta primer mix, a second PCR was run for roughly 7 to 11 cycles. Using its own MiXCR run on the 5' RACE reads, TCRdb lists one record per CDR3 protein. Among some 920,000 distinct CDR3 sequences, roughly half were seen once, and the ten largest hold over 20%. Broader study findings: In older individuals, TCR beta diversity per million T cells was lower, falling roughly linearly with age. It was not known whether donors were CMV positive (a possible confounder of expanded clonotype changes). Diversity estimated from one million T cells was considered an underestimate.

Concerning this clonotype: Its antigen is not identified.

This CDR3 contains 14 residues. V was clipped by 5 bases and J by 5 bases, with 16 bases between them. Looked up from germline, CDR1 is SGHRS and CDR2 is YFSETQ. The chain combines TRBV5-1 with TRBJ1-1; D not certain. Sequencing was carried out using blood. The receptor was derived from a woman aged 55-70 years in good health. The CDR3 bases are TGCGCCAGCAGTTCGTCCTTCGGTCGGACTGAAGCTTTCTTT. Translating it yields CASSSSFGRTEAFF.